This section outlines one T cell receptor beta chain sequence together with its context. Its antigen remains undetermined. Per-nucleotide qualities are absent, and no much larger clonotype sits a single base away. The library was obtained by 5' RACE. Sequencing relied on an Illumina HiSeq 2500. A second about 7 to 11 cycle PCR used a sample-barcoded 5' primer and a J-beta primer mix. Each TCR beta cDNA molecule received a unique molecular identifier from a template-switch 5' adaptor carrying 12 random nucleotides. Each sample yielded at least 3 million CDR3-containing paired-end reads. All of the RNA was converted into first-strand cDNA using the Mint cDNA synthesis kit, with a TRBC-specific oligonucleotide serving as the primer. Following uracil-DNA glycosylase treatment, a first 18-cycle PCR with universal primers M1SS and BC2_uni_R was performed on all cDNA. For the original study's pipeline: Normalization of each sample was performed by random selection of 1 million high-quality reads, each carrying a distinct molecular identifier. Reads with shared molecular identifiers were discarded instead of being binned into consensus sequences. MiTCR, run with a Q25 quality threshold and the strictest error-elimination algorithm, handled CDR3 identification, clonotype clustering and error correction. A nonparametric unseen species model with Euler transformation was used to estimate a lower bound on total TCR beta diversity. The raw public reads went through TCRdb reprocessing: fastp at Q25, MiXCR clone calling, in-frame beta chains kept. Every entry covers one CDR3 protein and lists the most common genes and DNA from its rows. The V and J calls and clone size are TCRdb's, not the authors'. The sample data list approximately 940,000 distinct CDR3 sequences, and 40% to 60% of these were observed just once. The top ten constitute about an eighth of the sample.

Systemically healthy Caucasian individuals from Russia, 35 to 50 in total and aged roughly 6 to 95 years, were included as donors. Roughly 10 milliliters of peripheral blood were collected from each donor into EDTA-treated Vacutainer tubes. PBMCs were isolated by Ficoll-Paque density-gradient centrifugation, with at least 6 million obtained per sample. Trizol reagent was used to extract total RNA from the PBMCs, yielding at least 5.5 micrograms per sample. For every donor, flow cytometry on a PBMC aliquot measured the percentage of naive CD45RAhigh/CD27high T cells. For CDR1 and CDR2, the germline V gene (reference sequence) lists MNHEY and SMNVEV. The CDR3 spans 15 residues, from the cysteine through the phenylalanine. Here the CDR3 DNA is all that survives: 45 bases in frame from base 1. Clipping removes 3 bases from V and 5 bases from J, with 5 as the unmatched junction base count. This sample was included in a study of blood T cells in healthy people across ages (dated by TCRdb to the mid-2010s). Context from the whole study: In model experiments, template switching captured roughly one uniquely barcoded TCR beta cDNA molecule for every two T cells. The study measured age-related changes in TCR beta repertoire diversity using deep sequencing normalized with unique cDNA molecular identifiers. The donors were split into four age groups: young (average about 15 years), middle-aged (around 37), aged (more than 60) and long-lived (under 85). To avoid experimental bias, donors of different ages were distributed randomly across sequencing lanes. Two additional independent replicas of 1 million unique cDNA reads from the same blood draw were analyzed for two donors (one aged 18 to 29 and one aged 80 or older).

Summary of the overall study and its limitations: Observed TCR beta diversity correlated strongly with the percentage of naive T cells measured by flow cytometry. Total diversity estimates from one million sequenced T cells were considered lower bounds and underestimates. Compared with the aged group, the long-lived group had more naive CD4+ T cells, fewer expanded clones and increased TCR diversity, a pattern suggesting age selection. Since profiling was done on bulk unsorted PBMCs, naive and antigen-experienced compartments could not be conclusively compared. Observed TCR beta diversity per million T cells fell roughly linearly with age, and a significant reduction was already apparent by age around 44. The CMV infection status of donors was not known, potentially confounding age-related changes in expanded clonotypes.

Source material: blood. The sequence was collected from a man aged 25 to 40 in good health. The receptor chain draws on TRBV27 and TRBJ2-2; 8 of the junction bases match TRBD2. The CDR3: CASSFERGLTGELFF. The bases are TGTGCCAGCAGTTTTGAGCGGGGGTTGACCGGGGAGCTGTTTTTT.